A single T cell receptor (beta chain) is shown here with its context. This entry is derived from a study of beta chain features in type 1 diabetes. Overall study context: Taken together, all samples contributed 95 million to 110 million examined sorted cells.

CDR1 and CDR2 (germline): SGHRS, YFSETQ. Trimming cost V 4 bases and J 3 bases; bases outside gene matches: 3. CDR3 length: 14 residues. Of the isolated RNA, all was reverse transcribed, and so the sequenced material was expressed TCRB transcripts. Assay used: immunoSEQ multiplex PCR; TCRdb lists only in-frame clones, some missing. The sample includes 200,000 to 300,000 clones, under 70% of them seen just once. The chain joins TRBV5-1 to TRBJ2-2; 7 positions agree with TRBD1. The sequenced material came from naive CD4+ T cells from blood. This receptor was obtained from a man aged 30 to 39 in good health. DNA of the CDR3: TGCGCCAGCAGCGGGACAGCGGACACCGGGGAGCTGTTTTTT. This gives the protein CASSGTADTGELFF.